A single sample gave rise to the 5 T cell receptor beta chains below, sequenced in a study of multiple sclerosis patients with progressive multifocal leukoencephalopathy. Clones were sequenced by immunoSEQ multiplex PCR, and TCRdb holds only the in-frame ones, with some missing. The sample lists roughly 29,000 clones; roughly 90% were seen once. Time point: 12 to 13 months of natalizumab therapy. Sample: PBMCs, taken from a patient treated with natalizumab. The receptors here all came from a human donor with multiple sclerosis.

This clone was seen only a few times. The junction differs from germline at one of its ends, possibly a read error. The CDR3 here is CTSSHKISETQYF. For the CDR3, the DNA is TGTACCAGCTCTCACAAAATATCGGAGACCCAGTACTTC. The chain is built from TRBV2 and TRBJ2-5; D not certain. The CDR3 consists of 13 residues. CDR1 is SNHLY and CDR2 is FYNNEI in the germline V gene.

The rearrangement uses TRBV4-2 and TRBJ1-5; a weak D match, TRBD1 (5 bases). CDR3 length equals 19 residues. Trimming removed 1 base at V and 1 base at J, with 20 bases between. The germline V gene encodes CDR1 LGHNA and CDR2 YNFKEQ. CDR3 region: CASSQVILSGRVSNQPQHF. The DNA of the CDR3 is TGTGCCAGCAGCCAAGTTATCCTGTCGGGCAGGGTAAGCAATCAGCCCCAGCATTTT.

This chain links TRBV6-1 with TRBJ2-1; D unresolved. The CDR3 has 15 amino acids. Germline V gene sequence: CDR1 MNHNS, CDR2 SASEGT. V lost 7 bases and J lost 6, with 19 bases in between. DNA for the CDR3: TGTGCCAGCATTTTTGTGGCACGGAATATCAATGAGCAGTTCTTC. Its translation is CASIFVARNINEQFF.

As concerns this clone: The same CDR3 arises from other DNA sequences in this sample as well. The chain carries TRBV2 and TRBJ1-2; D remains ambiguous. V shed 11 bases and J shed 6 bases, with 19 bases lying between them. Per germline, CDR1 SNHLY and CDR2 FYNNEI. This CDR3 is built from 13 residues. The CDR3 region has the DNA TGTGCCTCCATTGGAGACGGAGGGAATGGCTACACCTTC. Amino acids: CASIGDGGNGYTF.

This sequence joins TRBV29-1 and TRBJ2-2; weak D call: TRBD2 (6 bases). The CDR3 extends over 13 amino acids. V lost 4 bases and J lost 4, with 10 bases in between. Germline-derived CDR1 and CDR2 are SQVTM and ANQGSEA. This CDR3 is CSVVGGLTGELFF. In DNA form, the CDR3 reads TGCAGCGTTGTGGGGGGACTCACCGGGGAGCTGTTTTTT.